This T cell receptor beta chain stems from a study of CD8 T cells in Susac syndrome. Broader study findings: Regarding the TCR sequencing and HLA analysis, the study admitted that a relatively small number of individuals were involved.

With respect to this clonotype: Its cognate antigen is unknown.

The sequenced target, TCR beta, came from blood CD8+ and CD4+ T cells. TEMRA cells were FACS-enriched, and CD8+ and CD4+ T cells were isolated negatively. The CDR3 length is 16 residues. V was shortened by 0 bases and J by 8 bases, with 19 bases between the two germline ends. CDR1 LGHNA and CDR2 YNFKEQ come from the germline V gene. With random hexamers, reverse transcription was performed on about 0.5 to 1 ug of RNA. The authors amplified TCR beta CDR3 across 54 Vbeta and 13 Jbeta using immunoSEQ multiplex PCR. One entry per CDR3 protein, called by TCRdb with MiXCR from the immunoSEQ multiplex PCR reads. The table lists a few hundred thousand distinct CDR3 sequences, nearly 97% of them singletons, with 0.075% to 0.095% in the top ten.

The sequencing sample was made of CD4+ T cells from PBMCs. The gene calls are TRBV4-2 and TRBJ1-2; possibly TRBD1 for D (6 bases). This clonotype originated in a human donor with multiple sclerosis. CDR3 loop: CASSQDWGDTSEGYTF. CDR3 nucleotides: TGTGCCAGCAGCCAAGATTGGGGGGACACTTCGGAAGGCTACACCTTC.